The 14 T cell receptor beta chains in this list originate from one sample, sequenced in a study of T cells in Graves' hyperthyroidism and ophthalmopathy. It was RNA transcripts that yielded the amplified TCR beta CDR3 regions. During a first-round RT-PCR of the TCR CDR3, the HTBI primer set was used. TCRdb ran MiXCR on the multiplex PCR reads and lists one entry per CDR3 protein. The profile covers approximately 530,000 distinct CDR3 sequences, with approximately 15% appearing a single time and more than 15% taken by the ten largest. Sequenced: blood. Source of these receptors: a woman between 18 and 29 years old with Graves' hyperthyroidism.

This clonotype showed up just a few times. The CDR3 DNA reads as TGCAGTGCTGACGTCGAAGGGTATGGCTACACCTTC. Amino acid sequence: CSADVEGYGYTF. The chain has TRBV20-1 and TRBJ1-2; D ambiguous. Trimming shortened V by 5 bases and J by 5 bases, and 12 bases separated the two germline ends. CDR3 length: 12 residues. Germline loops: CDR1 DFQATT, CDR2 SNEGSKA (reference sequence).

For this clonotype: This may be a read error: a much more frequent sequence differs by one nucleotide. The genes are TRBV20-1 and TRBJ2-1; 8 nucleotides align to TRBD2. The CDR3 extends over 15 amino acids. Germline V gene data show CDR1 as DFQATT and CDR2 as SNEGSKA (reference sequence). V was clipped by 5 bases and J by 9 bases; unmatched bases: 15. The CDR3 DNA sequence: TGCAGTGCTTCGTCCGGGGCGGGAGGCGGCGGTGAGCAGTTCTTC. It is translated as CSASSGAGGGGEQFF.

This CDR3 reads CASSIDWTGGLGNEQFF. CDR3 DNA: TGTGCCAGTAGTATAGATTGGACAGGGGGCCTAGGGAATGAGCAGTTCTTC. V gene TRBV19 combines with J gene TRBJ2-1; 11 bases fit TRBD1. V gave up 0 bases and J gave up 7 bases; unmatched junction bases: 8. Germline V gene lookup returns CDR1 LNHDA and CDR2 SQIVND (reference sequence). The CDR3 covers 17 residues.

In its sample, this clonotype was seen many times. J is TRBJ2-1 and V is TRBV10-2, with 7 positions matching TRBD1. The CDR3 contains 14 residues. CDR1 and CDR2 (germline): WSHSY, SAAADI. The V segment lost 4 bases and the J segment 4 bases; nucleotides outside the gene matches: 4. The CDR3 nucleotides read TGCGCCAGCAGTGTGACAGGGACGTACAATGAGCAGTTCTTC. Translation gives CASSVTGTYNEQFF.

The rearrangement links TRBV28 to TRBJ2-1; a possible D gene is TRBD2 (6 bases). V lost 6 bases and J lost 5, with 14 bases in between. CDR3 length equals 14 residues. Germline V CDR1 and CDR2: MDHEN, SYDVKM. The CDR3 nucleotides are TGTGCCAGCAGCGTAGTTAGCGGTAACAATGAGCAGTTCTTC. This translates into CASSVVSGNNEQFF.

This clonotype was detected once. A much larger clone lies a single base off, so this may be a read error. The gene calls are TRBV28 and TRBJ2-7; TRBD2 matches 10 bases. V lost 5 bases, J lost 2 bases, and 18 bases stayed unmatched. CDR1 is MDHEN and CDR2 is SYDVKM in the germline V gene. The CDR3 extends over 19 amino acids. The CDR3 is CASSPPPLVAGGGAYEQYF. The CDR3 nucleotides read TGTGCCAGCAGTCCGCCCCCGTTGGTAGCGGGAGGAGGCGCCTACGAGCAGTACTTC.

This clonotype was detected ten times or more. The genes are TRBV2 and TRBJ2-1, with unresolved D. This CDR3 has 12 amino acids. Per the germline V gene, CDR1 is SNHLY and CDR2 is FYNNEI. The V end was cut by 7 bases, the J end by 6 bases, with 10 bases between. CDR3 amino acids: CASNGPSNEQFF. Here the CDR3 DNA reads TGTGCCAGCAATGGCCCCTCCAATGAGCAGTTCTTC. Supplemented by reference TRBV2 and TRBJ2-1, the full variable domain reads EPEVTQTPSHQVTQMGQEVILRCVPISNHLYFYWYRQILGQKVEFLVSFYNNEISEKSEIFDDQFSVERPDGSNFTLKIRSTKLEDSAMYFCASNGPSNEQFFGPGTRLTVL.

The DNA of the CDR3 is TGTGCCAGCAGTTTTGGGGAATGGAAGTACTTC. Protein sequence: CASSFGEWKYF. The chain links TRBV12-3 or TRBV12-4 to TRBJ2-5; D gene unclear. This CDR3 has 11 amino acids. V was clipped by 3 bases and J by 12 bases, with 11 bases between them.

This clonotype was recorded at least ten times. This rearrangement joins TRBV28 to TRBJ2-7; D may correspond to TRBD1 or TRBD2 (5 bases each). In germline, CDR1 is MDHEN, CDR2 SYDVKM. This CDR3 has 14 residues. V lost 6 bases and J 3 bases, leaving 15 bases between the germline ends. In DNA form, the CDR3 reads TGTGCCAGCAGGTCGACCGGGGCCCACTACGAGCAGTACTTC. Encoded protein: CASRSTGAHYEQYF. The variable domain in full, with the rest retrieved from reference TRBV28 and TRBJ2-7, is DVKVTQSSRYLVKRTGEKVFLECVQDMDHENMFWYRQDPGLGLRLIYFSYDVKMKEKGDIPEGYSVSREKKERFSLILESASTNQTSMYLCASRSTGAHYEQYFGPGTRLTVT.

This clonotype was found many times. The chain recombines TRBV12-3 or TRBV12-4 with TRBJ2-3; the D is unclear. With 5 bases removed from V and 3 bases from J, the gap between germline ends came to 9 bases. CDR3 length: 13 amino acids. The CDR3 DNA reads as TGTGCCAGCAGTCGACAAGTAACAGATACGCAGTATTTT. It encodes CASSRQVTDTQYF.

This clonotype showed up just a few times. Since a much larger clone is just one base distant, this may be a read error. The chain uses TRBV28 and TRBJ2-7; D call uncertain. Germline V lookup: CDR1 MDHEN, CDR2 SYDVKM. V was shortened by 7 bases and J by 3 bases, with 1 base between the two germline ends. The CDR3 length is 9 residues. Here the CDR3 DNA reads TGTGCCAGCATCTACGAGCAGTACTTC. Protein: CASIYEQYF.

This clonotype was detected many times. The V gene is TRBV12-3 or TRBV12-4, the J gene TRBJ2-5; the D is unclear. This CDR3 is built from 12 residues. V gave up 2 bases and J gave up 5 bases, with 6 bases separating them. The CDR3: CASSLTPETQYF. The DNA of the CDR3 is TGTGCCAGCAGTTTAACCCCTGAGACCCAGTACTTC.

This clonotype has a count of ten or more. One end of the junction varies from germline; a read error may be responsible. The V and J genes are TRBV7-2 and TRBJ2-1; D gene unclear. The germline CDR1 and CDR2 sequences are SGHTA and FQGNSA. The CDR3 contains 15 residues. CDR3 nucleotides: TGTGCCAGCAGCTTAACACGTATCTCCAACAATGAGCAGTTCTTC. Its protein is CASSLTRISNNEQFF.

On this clonotype itself: An end of the junction differs from the germline gene, which may be a read error. The chain has TRBV14 and TRBJ1-1; no clear D gene. Looked up from germline, CDR1 is SGHDN and CDR2 is FVKESK. CDR3 length: 16 amino acids. The CDR3: CASNQVGRLMNTEAFF. CDR3 nucleotide sequence: TGTGCCAGCAACCAAGTCGGCAGGCTCATGAACACTGAAGCTTTCTTT.